The clone carrying this T cell receptor beta chain was seen more than once but under ten times. The sample originates from a study of beta chain features in type 1 diabetes. Study context: There was similarity between patients and healthy donors in age, gender and cell yields.

The CDR3 has 12 amino acids. Deletions cut 5 bases from V and 10 bases from J, with 13 bases between. Germline V CDR1 and CDR2: MDHEN, SYDVKM. Every bit of the isolated RNA underwent reverse transcription, so sequencing read expressed TCRB transcripts. Samples of naive, central memory and regulatory T cells yielded a mean of about 3.8 million reads. Some clones are missing from TCRdb's copy, which holds only in-frame ones; the method was immunoSEQ multiplex PCR. The sample shows about 620,000 clones, around 15% of them seen only once. The sample consisted of naive CD4+ T cells from blood. V gene TRBV28 combines with J gene TRBJ2-3; D is possibly TRBD1 (6 bases). The clonotype was recovered from a man between 18 and 35 years old in good health. Here the CDR3 DNA reads TGTGCCAGCAGTCAAATCCCAGGGGCGCAGTATTTT. Its protein product is CASSQIPGAQYF.